This entry concerns a single T cell receptor (beta chain). The sample originates from a study of blood T cell repertoires in COVID-19. Looking at the study overall: From the United States, Italy and Spain came samples of acute and convalescent COVID-19. Sources were T cells, B-cell-depleted T cells, or PBMCs; the material itself was cDNA or gDNA.

As processed by the authors: Amplification of reference gene primers was used by the study to estimate nucleated cell counts. TCRdb's table, derived via immunoSEQ multiplex PCR, lists solely in-frame clones and lacks some. That table supplies the V and J calls and clone size; D and trimming were determined from the DNA. The table records some 320,000 clones, roughly nine tenths of them present only once. Germline V gene sequence: CDR1 LNHDA, CDR2 SQIVND (reference sequence). Germline trimming cut 5 bases from V and 0 bases from J; bases unmatched to any gene: 3. CDR3 length: 15 amino acids. In assigning cohorts, the study relied on participant-reported clinical history.

This TCR was recovered from a man between 60 and 75 years old who had recovered from COVID-19. The chain has TRBV19 and TRBJ2-3, with TRBD2 matching 9 bases. The sequenced sample consisted of PBMCs or T cells enriched from blood (not recorded which). The CDR3 reads CASSSLAGSTDTQYF. The CDR3 region has the DNA TGTGCCAGTAGTTCGCTAGCGGGGAGCACAGATACGCAGTATTTT. The complete variable domain, with remaining parts taken from reference TRBV19 and TRBJ2-3, reads DGGITQSPKYLFRKEGQNVTLSCEQNLNHDAMYWYRQDPGQGLRLIYYSQIVNDFQKGDIAEGYSVSREKKESFPLTVTSAQKNPTAFYLCASSSLAGSTDTQYFGPGTRLTVL.